This TCR beta chain was sequenced during a study of blood T cell repertoires in COVID-19. Looking at the study overall: Some COVID-19 samples were acute and others convalescent; all came from the United States, Italy and Spain. Sample material is recorded as cDNA or gDNA derived from T cells, B-cell-depleted T cells, or PBMCs.

Produced via immunoSEQ multiplex PCR; TCRdb's table is partial and in-frame only. The sample carries a few hundred thousand clones, under 90% recorded once. This CDR3 contains 16 residues. The trim removed 6 bases at V and 2 bases at J, leaving 9 bases unmatched. Germline V gives CDR1 SEHNR, CDR2 FQNEAQ (reference sequence). Sequenced material: peripheral blood. The TCR sequence derives from a human donor in a cohort sampled during active COVID-19. The rearrangement uses TRBV7-9 and TRBJ2-5, with TRBD2 matching 10 bases. The CDR3 loop is CASSQGGAGGQETQYF. CDR3 nucleotide sequence: TGTGCCAGCAGTCAAGGAGGAGCGGGGGGGCAAGAGACCCAGTACTTC.